The following is a T cell receptor beta chain sequence with its context. The record originates from a study of shared clonotypes between healthy human individuals. Per germline, CDR1 KGHSH and CDR2 LQKENI. The germline V and J ends were trimmed by 2 bases and 1 base, with 17 bases remaining between them. The CDR3 contains 17 residues. Adult Caucasians living in Nashville, Tennessee made up all of the donors. Generated by immunoSEQ multiplex PCR, the TCRdb table keeps only in-frame clones and is missing some. The sample has under 2.5 million clones, 85% to 95% seen once. The source material was naive CD4+ T cells from PBMCs. Subset reported: CD45RA+ positively selected. The V call is TRBV18, the J call TRBJ1-1; weak D call: TRBD1 (6 bases). This TCR came from a man aged 18 to 30 in good health. Some clones in this sample may be carry-over from other donors' samples. CDR3 in amino acids: CASSPTRGMNKNTEAFF. In nucleotides, the CDR3 is TGTGCCAGCTCACCAACAAGGGGGATGAACAAGAACACTGAAGCTTTCTTT.